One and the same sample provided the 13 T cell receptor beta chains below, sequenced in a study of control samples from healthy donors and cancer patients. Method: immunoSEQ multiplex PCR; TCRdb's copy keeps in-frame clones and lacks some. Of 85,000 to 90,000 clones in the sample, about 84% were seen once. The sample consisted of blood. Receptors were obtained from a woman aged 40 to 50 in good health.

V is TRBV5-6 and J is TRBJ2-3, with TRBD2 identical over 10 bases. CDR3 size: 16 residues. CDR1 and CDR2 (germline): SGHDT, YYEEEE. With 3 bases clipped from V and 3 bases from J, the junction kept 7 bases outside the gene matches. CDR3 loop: CASSSPAGGLTDTQYF. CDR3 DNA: TGTGCCAGCAGCTCCCCAGCGGGGGGGCTGACAGATACGCAGTATTTT.

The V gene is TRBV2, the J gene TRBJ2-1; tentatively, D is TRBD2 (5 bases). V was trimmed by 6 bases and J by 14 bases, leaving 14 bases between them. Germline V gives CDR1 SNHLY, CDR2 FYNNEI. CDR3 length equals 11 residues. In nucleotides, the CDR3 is TGTGCCAGCAGATCGGTTGCGGGCAAGTTCTTC. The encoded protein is CASRSVAGKFF. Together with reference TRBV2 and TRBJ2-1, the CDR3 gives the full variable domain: EPEVTQTPSHQVTQMGQEVILRCVPISNHLYFYWYRQILGQKVEFLVSFYNNEISEKSEIFDDQFSVERPDGSNFTLKIRSTKLEDSAMYFCASRSVAGKFFGPGTRLTVL.

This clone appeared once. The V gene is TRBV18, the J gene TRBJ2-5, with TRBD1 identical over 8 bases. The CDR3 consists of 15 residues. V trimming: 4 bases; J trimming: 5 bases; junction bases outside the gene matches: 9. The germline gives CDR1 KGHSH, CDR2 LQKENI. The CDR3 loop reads CASSLNLGQEETQYF. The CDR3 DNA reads TGTGCCAGCTCACTAAATCTGGGACAGGAGGAGACCCAGTACTTC.

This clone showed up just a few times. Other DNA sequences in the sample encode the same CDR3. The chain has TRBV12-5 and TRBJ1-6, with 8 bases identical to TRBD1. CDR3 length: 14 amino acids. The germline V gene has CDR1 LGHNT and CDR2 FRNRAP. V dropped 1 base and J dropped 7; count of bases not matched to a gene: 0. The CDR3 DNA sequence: TGTGCTAGTGGTTTGGGACAGGGGAATTCACCCCTCCACTTT. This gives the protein CASGLGQGNSPLHF.

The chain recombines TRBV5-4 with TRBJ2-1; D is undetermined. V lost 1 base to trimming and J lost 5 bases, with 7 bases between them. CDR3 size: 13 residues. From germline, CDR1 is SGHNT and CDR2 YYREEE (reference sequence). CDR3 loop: CASSLTANNEQFF. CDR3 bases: TGTGCCAGCAGCTTGACAGCAAACAATGAGCAGTTCTTC.

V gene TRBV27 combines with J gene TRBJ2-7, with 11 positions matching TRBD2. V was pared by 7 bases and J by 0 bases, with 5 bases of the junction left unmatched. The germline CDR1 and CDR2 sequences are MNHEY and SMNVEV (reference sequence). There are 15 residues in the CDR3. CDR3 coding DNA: TGTGCCAGCAATCCTAGCGGGGGGAACTCCTACGAGCAGTACTTC. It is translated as CASNPSGGNSYEQYF.

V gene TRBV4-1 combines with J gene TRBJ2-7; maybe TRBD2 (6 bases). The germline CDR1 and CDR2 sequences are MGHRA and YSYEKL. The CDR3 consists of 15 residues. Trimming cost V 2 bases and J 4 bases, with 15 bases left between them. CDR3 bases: TGCGCCAGCAGCCAACCCGGCGGGACGACGTACGAGCAGTACTTC. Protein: CASSQPGGTTYEQYF.

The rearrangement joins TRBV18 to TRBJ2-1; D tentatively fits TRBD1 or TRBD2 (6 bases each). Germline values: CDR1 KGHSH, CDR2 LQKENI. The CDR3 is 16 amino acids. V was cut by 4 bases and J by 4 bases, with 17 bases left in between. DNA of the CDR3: TGTGCCAGCTCACTCCGGGGGCAGGGCTATTACAATGAGCAGTTCTTC. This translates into CASSLRGQGYYNEQFF.

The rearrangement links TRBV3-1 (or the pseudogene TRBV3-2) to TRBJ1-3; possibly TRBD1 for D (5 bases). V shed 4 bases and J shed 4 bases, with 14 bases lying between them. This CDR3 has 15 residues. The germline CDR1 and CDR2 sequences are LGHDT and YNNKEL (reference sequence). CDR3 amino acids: CASSPPRGAGNTIYF. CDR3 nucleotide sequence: TGTGCCAGCAGCCCCCCCCGAGGGGCCGGAAACACCATATATTTT.

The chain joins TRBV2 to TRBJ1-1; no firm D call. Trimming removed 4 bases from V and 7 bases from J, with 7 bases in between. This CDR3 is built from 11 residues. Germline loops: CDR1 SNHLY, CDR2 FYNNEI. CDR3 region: CASSGAGEAFF. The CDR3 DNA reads TGTGCCAGCAGTGGGGCAGGTGAAGCTTTCTTT.

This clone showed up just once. The CDR3 protein is CASQGGEDYGYTF. The CDR3 DNA follows: TGTGCCAGCCAGGGCGGGGAGGACTATGGCTACACCTTC. The chain carries TRBV24-1 and TRBJ1-2; D possibly corresponds to TRBD1 (5 bases). The CDR3 length is 13 residues. Germline V lookup: CDR1 KGHDR, CDR2 SFDVKD. V was pared by 11 bases and J by 3 bases, with 15 bases between.

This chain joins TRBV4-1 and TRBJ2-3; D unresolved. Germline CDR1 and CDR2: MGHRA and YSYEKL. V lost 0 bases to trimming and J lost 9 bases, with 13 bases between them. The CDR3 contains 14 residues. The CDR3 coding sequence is TGCGCCAGCAGCCAAGATTACCCCGGGTTGACGCAGTATTTT. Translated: CASSQDYPGLTQYF.

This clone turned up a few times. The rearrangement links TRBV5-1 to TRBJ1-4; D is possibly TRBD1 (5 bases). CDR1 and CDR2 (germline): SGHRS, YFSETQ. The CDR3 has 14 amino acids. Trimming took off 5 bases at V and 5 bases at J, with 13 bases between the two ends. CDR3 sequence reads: CASRGDRSNEKLFF. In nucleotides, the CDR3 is TGCGCCAGCAGGGGGGACCGCTCCAATGAAAAACTGTTTTTT.